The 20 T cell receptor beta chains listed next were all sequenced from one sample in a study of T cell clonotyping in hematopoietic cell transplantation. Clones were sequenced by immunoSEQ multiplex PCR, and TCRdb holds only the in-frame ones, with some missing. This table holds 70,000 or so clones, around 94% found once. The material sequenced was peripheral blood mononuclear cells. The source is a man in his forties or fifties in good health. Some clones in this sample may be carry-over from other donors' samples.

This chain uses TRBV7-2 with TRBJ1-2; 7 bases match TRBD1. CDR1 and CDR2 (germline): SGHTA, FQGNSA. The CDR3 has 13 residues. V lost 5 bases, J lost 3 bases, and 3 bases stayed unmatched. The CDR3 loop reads CASSLQGDYGYTF. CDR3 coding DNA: TGTGCCAGCAGCCTCCAGGGGGACTATGGCTACACCTTC.

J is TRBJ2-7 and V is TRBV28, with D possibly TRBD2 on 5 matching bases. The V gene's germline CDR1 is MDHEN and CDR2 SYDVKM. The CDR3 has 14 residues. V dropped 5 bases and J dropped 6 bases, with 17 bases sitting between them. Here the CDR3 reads CASSADPLGPEQYF. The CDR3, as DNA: TGTGCCAGCAGTGCGGACCCACTAGGACCCGAGCAGTACTTC.

The CDR3 DNA reads as TGTGCCAGCAGCTCGCCGGGACAGCAAGAGACCCAGTACTTC. It is translated as CASSSPGQQETQYF. This chain uses TRBV7-8 with TRBJ2-5; 7 positions match TRBD1. Germline CDR1 SGHVS, CDR2 FQNEAQ. The J segment lost 2 bases and the V segment lost 4 bases, leaving 4 bases of the junction unmatched. CDR3 length equals 14 residues.

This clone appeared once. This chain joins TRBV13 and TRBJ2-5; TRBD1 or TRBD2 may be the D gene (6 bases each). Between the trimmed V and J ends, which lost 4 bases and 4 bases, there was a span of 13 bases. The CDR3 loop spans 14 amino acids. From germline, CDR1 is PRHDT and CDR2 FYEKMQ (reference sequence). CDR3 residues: CASSSTRGPETQYF. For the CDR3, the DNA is TGTGCCAGCAGCTCCACTCGGGGGCCAGAGACCCAGTACTTC.

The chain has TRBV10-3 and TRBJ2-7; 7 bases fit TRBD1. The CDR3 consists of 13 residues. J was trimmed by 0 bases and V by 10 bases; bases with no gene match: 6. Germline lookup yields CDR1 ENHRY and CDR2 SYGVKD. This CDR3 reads CASQGQSSYEQYF. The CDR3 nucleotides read TGTGCCAGCCAGGGACAGAGCTCCTACGAGCAGTACTTC.

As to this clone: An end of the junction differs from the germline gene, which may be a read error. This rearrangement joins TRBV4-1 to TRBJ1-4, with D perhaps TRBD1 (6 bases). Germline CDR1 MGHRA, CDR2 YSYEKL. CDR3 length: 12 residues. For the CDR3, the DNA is TGCGCCAGCAGCCAAGATTCTAGGGACACTGTTTTT. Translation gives CASSQDSRDTVF.

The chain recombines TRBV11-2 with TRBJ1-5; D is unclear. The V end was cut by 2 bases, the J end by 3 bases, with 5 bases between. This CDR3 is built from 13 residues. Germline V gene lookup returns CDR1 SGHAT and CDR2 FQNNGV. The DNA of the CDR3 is TGTGCCAGCAGCTTACACTTCAATCAGCCCCAGCATTTT. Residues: CASSLHFNQPQHF.

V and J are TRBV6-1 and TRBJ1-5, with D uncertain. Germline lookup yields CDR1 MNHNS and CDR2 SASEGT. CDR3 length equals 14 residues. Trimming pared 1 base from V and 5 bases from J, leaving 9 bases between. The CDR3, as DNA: TGTGCCAGCAGTGAAGGGCAGGTGTATCAGCCCCAGCATTTT. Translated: CASSEGQVYQPQHF.

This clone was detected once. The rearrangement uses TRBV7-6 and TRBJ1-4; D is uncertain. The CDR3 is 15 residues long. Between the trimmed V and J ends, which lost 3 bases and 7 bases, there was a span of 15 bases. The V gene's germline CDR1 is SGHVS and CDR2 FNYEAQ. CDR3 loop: CASSFRAEKGEKLFF. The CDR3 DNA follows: TGTGCCAGCAGCTTCCGGGCAGAAAAAGGTGAAAAACTGTTTTTT.

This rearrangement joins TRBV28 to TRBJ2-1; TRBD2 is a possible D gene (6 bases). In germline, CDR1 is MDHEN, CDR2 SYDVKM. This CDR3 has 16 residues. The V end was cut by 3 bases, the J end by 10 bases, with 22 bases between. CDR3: CASSFPGTPSKGEQFF. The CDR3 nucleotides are TGTGCCAGCAGTTTCCCCGGGACTCCGTCAAAGGGAGAGCAGTTCTTC.

The DNA of the CDR3 is TGTGCCAGCAGAGAAAGGGGGAGCTCCTACAATGAGCAGTTCTTC. Its protein is CASRERGSSYNEQFF. V is TRBV5-8 and J is TRBJ2-1; a possible D gene is TRBD1 (6 bases). V lost 5 bases to trimming and J lost 0 bases, with 12 bases between them. Germline V CDR1 and CDR2: SGHTS, YDEGEE. This CDR3 comprises 15 residues.

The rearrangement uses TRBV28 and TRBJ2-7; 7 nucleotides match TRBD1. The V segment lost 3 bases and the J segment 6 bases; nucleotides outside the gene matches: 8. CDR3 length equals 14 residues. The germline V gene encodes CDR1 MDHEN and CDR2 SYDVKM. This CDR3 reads CASSLLTGTGEQYF. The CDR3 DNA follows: TGTGCCAGCAGTTTGTTGACAGGGACCGGCGAGCAGTACTTC.

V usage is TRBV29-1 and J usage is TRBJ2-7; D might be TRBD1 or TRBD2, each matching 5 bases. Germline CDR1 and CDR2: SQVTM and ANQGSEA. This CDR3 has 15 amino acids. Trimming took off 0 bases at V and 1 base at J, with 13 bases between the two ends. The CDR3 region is CSVEDPGTESYEQYF. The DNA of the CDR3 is TGCAGCGTTGAAGACCCCGGGACGGAATCCTACGAGCAGTACTTC.

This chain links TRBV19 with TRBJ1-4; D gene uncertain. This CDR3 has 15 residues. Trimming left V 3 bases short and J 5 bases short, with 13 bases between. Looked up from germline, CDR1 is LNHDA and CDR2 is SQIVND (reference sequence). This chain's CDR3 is CASSIGEGRNEKLFF. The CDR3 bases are TGTGCCAGTAGTATCGGAGAGGGAAGGAATGAAAAACTGTTTTTT.

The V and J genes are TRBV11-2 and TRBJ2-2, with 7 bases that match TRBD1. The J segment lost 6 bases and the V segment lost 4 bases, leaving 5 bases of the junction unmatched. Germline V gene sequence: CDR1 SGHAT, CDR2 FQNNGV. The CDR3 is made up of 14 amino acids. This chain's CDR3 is CASSYRQGAGELFF. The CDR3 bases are TGTGCCAGCAGCTACCGACAGGGAGCCGGGGAGCTGTTTTTT.

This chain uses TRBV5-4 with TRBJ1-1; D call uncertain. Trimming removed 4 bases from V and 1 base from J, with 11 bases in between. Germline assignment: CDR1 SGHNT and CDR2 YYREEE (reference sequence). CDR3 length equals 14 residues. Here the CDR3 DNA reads TGTGCCAGCAGCCTCCCCGGCCGGAACACTGAAGCTTTCTTT. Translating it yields CASSLPGRNTEAFF.

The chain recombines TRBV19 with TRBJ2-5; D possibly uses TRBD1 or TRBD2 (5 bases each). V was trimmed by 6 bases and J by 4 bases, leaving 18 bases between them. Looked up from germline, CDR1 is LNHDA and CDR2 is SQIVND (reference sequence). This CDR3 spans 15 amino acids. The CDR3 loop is CASRRRFTGRETQYF. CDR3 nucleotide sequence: TGTGCCAGTAGACGTCGTTTTACGGGGCGAGAGACCCAGTACTTC.

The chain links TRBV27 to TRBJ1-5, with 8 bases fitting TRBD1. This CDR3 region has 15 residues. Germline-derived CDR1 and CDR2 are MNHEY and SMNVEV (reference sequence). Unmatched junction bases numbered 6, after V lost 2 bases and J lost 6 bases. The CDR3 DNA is TGTGCCAGCAGTTTAAGGACAGGGTTGAGTCAGCCCCAGCATTTT. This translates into CASSLRTGLSQPQHF.

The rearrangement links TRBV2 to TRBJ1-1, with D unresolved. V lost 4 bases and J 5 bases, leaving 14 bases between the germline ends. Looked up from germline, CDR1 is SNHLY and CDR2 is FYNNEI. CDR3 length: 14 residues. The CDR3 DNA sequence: TGTGCCAGCAGTGCGGGTGGGAGAGGAACTGAAGCTTTCTTT. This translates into CASSAGGRGTEAFF.

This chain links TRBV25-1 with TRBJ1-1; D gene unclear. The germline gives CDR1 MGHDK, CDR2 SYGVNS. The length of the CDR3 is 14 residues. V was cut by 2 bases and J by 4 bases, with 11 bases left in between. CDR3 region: CASSELSWGTEAFF. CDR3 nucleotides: TGTGCCAGCAGTGAACTCAGTTGGGGCACTGAAGCTTTCTTT.